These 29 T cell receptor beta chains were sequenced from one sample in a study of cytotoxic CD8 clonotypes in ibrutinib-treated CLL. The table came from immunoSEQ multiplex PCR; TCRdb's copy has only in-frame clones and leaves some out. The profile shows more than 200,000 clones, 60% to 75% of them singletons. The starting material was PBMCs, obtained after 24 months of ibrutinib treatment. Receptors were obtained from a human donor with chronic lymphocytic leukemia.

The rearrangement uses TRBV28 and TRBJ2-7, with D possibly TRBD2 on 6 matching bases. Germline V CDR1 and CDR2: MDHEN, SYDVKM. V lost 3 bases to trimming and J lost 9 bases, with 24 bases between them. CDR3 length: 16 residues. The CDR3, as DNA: TGTGCCAGCAGTTTTGGGGACCGGGGACTTTTGGAGGGGCAGTACTTC. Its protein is CASSFGDRGLLEGQYF.

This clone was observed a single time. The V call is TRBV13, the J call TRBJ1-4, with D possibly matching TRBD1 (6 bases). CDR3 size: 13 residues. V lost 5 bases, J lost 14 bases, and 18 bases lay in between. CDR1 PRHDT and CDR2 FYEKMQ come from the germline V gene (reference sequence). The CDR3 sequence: CASSVNGWDILFF. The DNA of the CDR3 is TGTGCCAGCAGCGTAAATGGCTGGGACATTCTGTTTTTT.

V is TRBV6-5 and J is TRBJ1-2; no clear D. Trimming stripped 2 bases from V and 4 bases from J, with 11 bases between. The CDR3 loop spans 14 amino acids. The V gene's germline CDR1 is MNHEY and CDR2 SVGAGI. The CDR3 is CASSYDVASYGYTF. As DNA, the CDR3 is TGTGCCAGCAGTTACGACGTGGCGTCCTATGGCTACACCTTC.

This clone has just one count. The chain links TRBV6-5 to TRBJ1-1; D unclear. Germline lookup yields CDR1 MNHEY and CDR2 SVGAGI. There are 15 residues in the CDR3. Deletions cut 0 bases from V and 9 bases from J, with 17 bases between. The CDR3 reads CASSYSSPWETQAFF. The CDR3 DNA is TGTGCCAGCAGTTACTCCAGCCCATGGGAAACCCAAGCTTTCTTT.

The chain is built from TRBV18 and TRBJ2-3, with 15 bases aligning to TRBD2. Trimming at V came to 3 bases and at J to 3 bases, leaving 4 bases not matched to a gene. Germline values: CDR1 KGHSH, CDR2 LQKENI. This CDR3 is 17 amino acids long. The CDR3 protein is CASSPGLAGGATDTQYF. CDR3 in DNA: TGTGCCAGCTCACCGGGACTAGCGGGAGGAGCAACAGATACGCAGTATTTT.

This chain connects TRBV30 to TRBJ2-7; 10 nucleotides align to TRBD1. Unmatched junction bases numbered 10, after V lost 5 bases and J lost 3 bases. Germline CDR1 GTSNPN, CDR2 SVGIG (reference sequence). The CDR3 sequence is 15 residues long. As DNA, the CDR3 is TGTGCCTGGCTAAACTTTGGGACAGGGGTCTACGAGCAGTACTTC. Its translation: CAWLNFGTGVYEQYF.

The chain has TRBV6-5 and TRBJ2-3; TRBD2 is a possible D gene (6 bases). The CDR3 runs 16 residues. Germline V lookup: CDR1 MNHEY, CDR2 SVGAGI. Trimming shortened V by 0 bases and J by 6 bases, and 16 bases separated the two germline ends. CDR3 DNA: TGTGCCAGCAGTTACTCCGATCGGGGGTTAGTGGATACGCAGTATTTT. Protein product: CASSYSDRGLVDTQYF.

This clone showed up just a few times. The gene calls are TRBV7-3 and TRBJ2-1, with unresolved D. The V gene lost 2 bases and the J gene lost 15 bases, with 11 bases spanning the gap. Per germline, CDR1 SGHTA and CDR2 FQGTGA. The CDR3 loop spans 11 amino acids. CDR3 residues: CASSLGDTMFF. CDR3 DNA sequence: TGTGCCAGCAGCTTAGGGGATACGATGTTCTTC.

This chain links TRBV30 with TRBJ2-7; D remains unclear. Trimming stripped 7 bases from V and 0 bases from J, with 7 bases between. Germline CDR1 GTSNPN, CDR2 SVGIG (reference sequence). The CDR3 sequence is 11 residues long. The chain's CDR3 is CASRSSYEQYF. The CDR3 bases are TGTGCCTCACGGTCCTCCTACGAGCAGTACTTC.

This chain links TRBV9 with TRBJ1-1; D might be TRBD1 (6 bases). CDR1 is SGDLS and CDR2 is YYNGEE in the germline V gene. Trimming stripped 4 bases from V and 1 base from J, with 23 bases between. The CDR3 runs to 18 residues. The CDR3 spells CASSPHYRAVLENTEAFF. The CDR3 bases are TGTGCCAGCAGCCCCCATTACAGGGCAGTCTTGGAGAACACTGAAGCTTTCTTT.

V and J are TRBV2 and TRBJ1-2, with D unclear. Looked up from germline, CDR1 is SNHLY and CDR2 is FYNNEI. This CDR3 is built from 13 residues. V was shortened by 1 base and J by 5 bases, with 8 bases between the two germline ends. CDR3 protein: CASSEETEYGYTF. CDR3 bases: TGTGCCAGCAGTGAAGAAACAGAATATGGCTACACCTTC.

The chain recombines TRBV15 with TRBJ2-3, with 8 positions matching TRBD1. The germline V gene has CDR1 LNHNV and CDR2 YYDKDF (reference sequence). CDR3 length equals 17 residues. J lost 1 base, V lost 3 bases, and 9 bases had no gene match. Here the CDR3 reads CATSRDTAGGRTDTQYF. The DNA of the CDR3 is TGTGCCACCAGCAGGGACACCGCAGGGGGCCGCACAGATACGCAGTATTTT. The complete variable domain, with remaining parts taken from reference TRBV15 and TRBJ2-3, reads DAMVIQNPRYQVTQFGKPVTLSCSQTLNHNVMYWYQQKSSQAPKLLFHYYDKDFNNEADTPDNFQSRRPNTSFCFLDIRSPGLGDTAMYLCATSRDTAGGRTDTQYFGPGTRLTVL.

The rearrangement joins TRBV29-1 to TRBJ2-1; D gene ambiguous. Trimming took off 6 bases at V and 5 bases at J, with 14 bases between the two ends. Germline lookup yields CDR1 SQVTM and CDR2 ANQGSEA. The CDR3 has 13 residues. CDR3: CSVSPVVDNEQFF. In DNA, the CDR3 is TGCAGCGTATCACCGGTTGTGGACAATGAGCAGTTCTTC.

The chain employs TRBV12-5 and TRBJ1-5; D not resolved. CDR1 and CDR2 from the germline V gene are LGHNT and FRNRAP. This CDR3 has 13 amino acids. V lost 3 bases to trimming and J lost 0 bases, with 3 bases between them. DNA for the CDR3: TGTGCTAGTGGTTTAAATAGCAATCAGCCCCAGCATTTT. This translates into CASGLNSNQPQHF.

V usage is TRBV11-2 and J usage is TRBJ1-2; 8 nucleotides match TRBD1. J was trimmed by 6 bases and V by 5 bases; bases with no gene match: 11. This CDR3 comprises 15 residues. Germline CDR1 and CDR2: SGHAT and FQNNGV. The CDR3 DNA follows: TGTGCCAGCAGCCTCATTCAGGGGGCGCGGGATGGCTACACCTTC. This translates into CASSLIQGARDGYTF.

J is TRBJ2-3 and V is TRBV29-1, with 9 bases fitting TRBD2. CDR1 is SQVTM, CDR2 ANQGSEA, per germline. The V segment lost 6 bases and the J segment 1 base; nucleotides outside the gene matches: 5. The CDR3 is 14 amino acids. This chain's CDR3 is CSVDSGSGTDTQYF. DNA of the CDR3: TGCAGCGTCGATAGCGGGAGCGGCACAGATACGCAGTATTTT.

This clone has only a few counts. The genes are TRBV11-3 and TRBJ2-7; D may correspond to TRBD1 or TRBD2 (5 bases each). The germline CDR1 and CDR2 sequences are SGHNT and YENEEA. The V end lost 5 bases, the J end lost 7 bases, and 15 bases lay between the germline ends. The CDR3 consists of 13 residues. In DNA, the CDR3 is TGTGCCAGCAGCCCGGGACCGCGGCGGGAGCAGTACTTC. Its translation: CASSPGPRREQYF.

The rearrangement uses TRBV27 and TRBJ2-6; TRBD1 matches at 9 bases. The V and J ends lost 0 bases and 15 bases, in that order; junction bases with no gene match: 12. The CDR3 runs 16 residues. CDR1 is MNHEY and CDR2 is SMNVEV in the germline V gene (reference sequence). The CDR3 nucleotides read TGTGCCAGCAGTTTATCGACCGGGACAGGGAAAACAGGCCTGACTTTC. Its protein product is CASSLSTGTGKTGLTF.

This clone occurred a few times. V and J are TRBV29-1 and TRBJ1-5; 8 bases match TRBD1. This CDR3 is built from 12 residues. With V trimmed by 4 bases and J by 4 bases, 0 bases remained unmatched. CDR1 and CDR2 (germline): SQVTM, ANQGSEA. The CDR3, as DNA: TGCAGCGTTGGGACAGGGAATCAGCCCCAGCATTTT. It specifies CSVGTGNQPQHF.

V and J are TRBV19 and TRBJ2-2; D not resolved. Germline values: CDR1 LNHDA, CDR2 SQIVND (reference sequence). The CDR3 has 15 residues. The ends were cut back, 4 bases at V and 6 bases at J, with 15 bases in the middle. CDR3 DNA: TGTGCCAGTAGTAGGCTCAGATCTGTACCCGGGGAGCTGTTTTTT. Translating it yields CASSRLRSVPGELFF.

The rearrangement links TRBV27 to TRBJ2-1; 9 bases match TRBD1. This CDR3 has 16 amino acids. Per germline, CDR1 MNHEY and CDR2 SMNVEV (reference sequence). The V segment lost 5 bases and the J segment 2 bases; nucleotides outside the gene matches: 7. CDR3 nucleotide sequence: TGTGCCAGCAGTGTAACGACAGGGGGGACCTACAATGAGCAGTTCTTC. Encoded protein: CASSVTTGGTYNEQFF.

In DNA, the CDR3 is TGTGCCAGCAGTGAAAGAAGTTGGACTAATGAAAAACTGTTTTTT. Protein product: CASSERSWTNEKLFF. The V call is TRBV6-1, the J call TRBJ1-4; D is unresolved. The CDR3 runs to 15 residues. Trimming pared 2 bases from V and 2 bases from J, leaving 9 bases between. CDR1 and CDR2 from the germline V gene are MNHNS and SASEGT.

The CDR3 DNA follows: TGTGCCTGGACCCCCTCCACGGGAGGGGGTTTCGATGAGCAGTTCTTC. Its protein is CAWTPSTGGGFDEQFF. The J gene is TRBJ2-1, the V gene TRBV30, with 8 bases lining up with TRBD2. The CDR3 spans 16 residues. Germline CDR1 and CDR2: GTSNPN and SVGIG (reference sequence). The junction had 16 bases not matched to a gene; V was cut back by 4 bases and J by 8 bases. The full variable domain, rest sourced from reference TRBV30 and TRBJ2-1, is SQTIHQWPATLVQPVGSPLSLECTVEGTSNPNLYWYRQAAGRGLQLLFYSVGIGQISSEVPQNLSASRPQDRQFILSSKKLLLSDSGFYLCAWTPSTGGGFDEQFFGPGTRLTVL.

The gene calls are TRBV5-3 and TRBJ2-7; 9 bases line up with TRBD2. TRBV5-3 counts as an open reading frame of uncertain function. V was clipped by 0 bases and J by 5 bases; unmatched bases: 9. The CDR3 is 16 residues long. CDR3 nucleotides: TGTGCCAGAAGCTTGGCCGGGGTAGCGGGAGCCGACGAGCAGTACTTC. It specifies CARSLAGVAGADEQYF.

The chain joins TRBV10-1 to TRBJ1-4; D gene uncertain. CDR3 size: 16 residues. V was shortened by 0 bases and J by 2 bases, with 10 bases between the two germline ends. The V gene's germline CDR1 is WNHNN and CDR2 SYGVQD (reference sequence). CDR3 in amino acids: CASSESHRGTNEKLFF. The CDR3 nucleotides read TGCGCCAGCAGTGAGTCCCACCGTGGGACTAATGAAAAACTGTTTTTT.

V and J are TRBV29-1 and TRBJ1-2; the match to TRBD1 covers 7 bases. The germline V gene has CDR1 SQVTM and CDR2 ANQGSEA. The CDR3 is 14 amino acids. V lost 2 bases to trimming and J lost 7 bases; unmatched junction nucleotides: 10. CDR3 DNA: TGCAGCGTTGAAAGACAGGGTCGTAGTAGTGGCTACACCTTC. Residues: CSVERQGRSSGYTF.

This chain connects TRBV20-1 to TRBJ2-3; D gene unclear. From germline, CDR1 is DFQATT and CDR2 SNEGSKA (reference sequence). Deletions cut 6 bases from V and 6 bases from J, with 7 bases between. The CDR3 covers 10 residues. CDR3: CSAQADTQYF. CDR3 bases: TGCAGTGCCCAGGCGGATACGCAGTATTTT.

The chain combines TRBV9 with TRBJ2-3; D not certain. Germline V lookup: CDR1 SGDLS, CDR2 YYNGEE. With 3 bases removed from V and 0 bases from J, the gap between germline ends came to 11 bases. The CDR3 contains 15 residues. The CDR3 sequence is CASSADRDSTDTQYF. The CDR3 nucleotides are TGTGCCAGCAGCGCGGACCGTGATAGCACAGATACGCAGTATTTT.

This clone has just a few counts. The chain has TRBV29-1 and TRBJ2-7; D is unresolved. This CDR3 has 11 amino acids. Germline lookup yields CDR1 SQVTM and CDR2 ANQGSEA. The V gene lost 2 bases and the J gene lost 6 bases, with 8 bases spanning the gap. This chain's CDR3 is CSVESAFEQYF. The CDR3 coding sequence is TGCAGCGTTGAATCGGCTTTCGAGCAGTACTTC.